Listed here are 12 T cell receptor beta chains from one sample, sequenced in a study of T cell responses to AZD1222 COVID-19 vaccine. Clones were sequenced by immunoSEQ multiplex PCR, and TCRdb holds only the in-frame ones, with some missing. The data show 97,000 or so clones, roughly 84% seen once. This material consisted of peripheral blood, taken on day 0 of AZD1222 vaccination. These TCRs come from an adult in good health.

The rearrangement joins TRBV27 to TRBJ1-2, with 9 bases that match TRBD1. With V trimmed by 6 bases and J by 8 bases, 4 bases remained unmatched. This CDR3 comprises 12 residues. Germline V gene lookup returns CDR1 MNHEY and CDR2 SMNVEV (reference sequence). The CDR3 DNA reads as TGTGCCAGCAGGCCTGGACAGGGGGGCTACACCTTC. It translates to CASRPGQGGYTF.

The chain recombines TRBV11-3 with TRBJ2-1, with D possibly being TRBD2 (6 bases). Germline CDR1 and CDR2: SGHNT and YENEEA. The germline V and J ends were trimmed by 5 bases and 0 bases, with 11 bases remaining between them. CDR3 length: 15 amino acids. CDR3 sequence reads: CASSPSESSYNEQFF. CDR3 bases: TGTGCCAGCAGCCCTAGCGAGAGCTCCTACAATGAGCAGTTCTTC. Supplemented by reference TRBV11-3 and TRBJ2-1, the full variable domain reads EAGVVQSPRYKIIEKKQPVAFWCNPISGHNTLYWYLQNLGQGPELLIRYENEEAVDDSQLPKDRFSAERLKGVDSTLKIQPAELGDSAVYLCASSPSESSYNEQFFGPGTRLTVL.

The V call is TRBV6-6, the J call TRBJ1-1, with D hard to call. The CDR3 is made up of 14 amino acids. Germline CDR1 is MNHNY and CDR2 is SVGAGI (reference sequence). The ends were cut back, 4 bases at V and 0 bases at J, with 9 bases in the middle. The chain's CDR3 is CASSSRELNTEAFF. DNA for the CDR3: TGTGCCAGCAGTTCCCGAGAACTGAACACTGAAGCTTTCTTT.

This clone was detected once. The chain links TRBV24-1 to TRBJ2-1, with D uncertain. The CDR3 length is 15 residues. Germline values: CDR1 KGHDR, CDR2 SFDVKD. The ends were cut back, 6 bases at V and 0 bases at J, with 11 bases in the middle. This CDR3 is CATSKEDLSYNEQFF. CDR3 nucleotide sequence: TGTGCCACCAGTAAGGAAGATCTCTCCTACAATGAGCAGTTCTTC.

J is TRBJ1-1 and V is TRBV2; no reliable D call. The V end lost 4 bases, the J end lost 3 bases, and 9 bases lay between the germline ends. Germline assignment: CDR1 SNHLY and CDR2 FYNNEI. CDR3 size: 13 residues. In DNA form, the CDR3 reads TGTGCCAGCAGTGTTCGAGAGGACACTGAAGCTTTCTTT. It codes for CASSVREDTEAFF.

The V call is TRBV28, the J call TRBJ2-7, with 7 bases matching TRBD1. There are 15 residues in the CDR3. V shed 3 bases, J shed 2 bases, and the junction held 7 bases outside the gene matches. Germline lookup yields CDR1 MDHEN and CDR2 SYDVKM. As DNA, the CDR3 is TGTGCCAGCAGTTTCAACCCGGGACAGACCTACGAGCAGTACTTC. The encoded protein is CASSFNPGQTYEQYF.

This clone was observed a handful of times. The chain couples TRBV6-2 or TRBV6-3 to TRBJ1-1, with D maybe TRBD1 (6 bases). The CDR3 extends over 14 amino acids. The V and J ends lost 6 bases and 1 base respectively, with 12 bases between them. The germline V gene encodes CDR1 MNHEY and CDR2 SVGEGT. CDR3 in DNA: TGTGCCAGCAGCTCCTTGGGGGCGAACACTGAAGCTTTCTTT. It codes for CASSSLGANTEAFF.

V and J are TRBV9 and TRBJ2-7, with TRBD2 identical over 16 bases. With 0 bases clipped from V and 6 bases from J, the junction kept 6 bases outside the gene matches. This CDR3 has 17 amino acids. Germline lookup yields CDR1 SGDLS and CDR2 YYNGEE. CDR3 nucleotide sequence: TGTGCCAGCAGCGTAGCGGGACTAGCGGGAGGGACGGGCGAGCAGTACTTC. Amino acid sequence: CASSVAGLAGGTGEQYF.

This clone occurred once. This sequence joins TRBV11-2 and TRBJ1-4; no reliable D call. Trimming took off 0 bases at V and 4 bases at J, with 9 bases between the two ends. CDR1 is SGHAT, CDR2 FQNNGV, per germline. This CDR3 region has 15 residues. The CDR3 protein is CASSLDRAINEKLFF. CDR3 nucleotide sequence: TGTGCCAGCAGCTTAGATAGGGCTATTAATGAAAAACTGTTTTTT.

The chain employs TRBV7-8 and TRBJ1-2; 8 bases match TRBD1. Germline-derived CDR1 and CDR2 are SGHVS and FQNEAQ. The V gene end was trimmed by 1 base and the J gene end by 7 bases; junction bases not matched to a gene: 8. The CDR3 extends over 15 amino acids. The CDR3 DNA sequence: TGTGCCAGCAGCTTAGGAGACAGGGGAAGGGCTGGCTACACCTTC. It codes for CASSLGDRGRAGYTF.

The chain uses TRBV7-6 and TRBJ2-7; D remains ambiguous. Deletions cut 0 bases from V and 6 bases from J, with 6 bases between. Germline CDR1 is SGHVS and CDR2 is FNYEAQ. The CDR3 totals 12 residues. The CDR3 reads CASSLAAGEQYF. DNA of the CDR3: TGTGCCAGCAGCTTAGCCGCTGGCGAGCAGTACTTC.

This chain links TRBV6-5 with TRBJ1-5; a possible D gene is TRBD1 (6 bases). With 2 bases removed from V and 5 bases from J, the gap between germline ends came to 13 bases. There are 15 residues in the CDR3. Germline V gives CDR1 MNHEY, CDR2 SVGAGI. CDR3 loop: CASSYGGAGDQPQHF. The DNA for the CDR3 is TGTGCCAGCAGTTACGGGGGCGCAGGCGATCAGCCCCAGCATTTT.